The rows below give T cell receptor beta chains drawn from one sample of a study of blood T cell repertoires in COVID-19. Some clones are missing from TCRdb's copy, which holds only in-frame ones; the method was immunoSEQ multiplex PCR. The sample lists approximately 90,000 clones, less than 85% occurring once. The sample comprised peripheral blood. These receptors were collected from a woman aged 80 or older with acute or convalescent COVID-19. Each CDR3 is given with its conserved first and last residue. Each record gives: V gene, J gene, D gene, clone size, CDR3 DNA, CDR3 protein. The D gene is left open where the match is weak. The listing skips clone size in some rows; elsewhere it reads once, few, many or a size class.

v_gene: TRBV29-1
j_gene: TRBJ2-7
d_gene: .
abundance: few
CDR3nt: TGCAGCGTAACAGGTTCCTACGAGCAGTACTTC
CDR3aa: CSVTGSYEQYF

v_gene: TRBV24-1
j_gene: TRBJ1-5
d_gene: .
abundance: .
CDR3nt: TGTGCCACCAGTGATTTGGGAGATCAGCCCCAGCATTTT
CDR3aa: CATSDLGDQPQHF

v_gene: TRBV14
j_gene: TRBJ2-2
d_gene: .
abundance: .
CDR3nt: TGTGCCAGCAGCCTTCAGGGATACACCGGGGAGCTGTTTTTT
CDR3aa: CASSLQGYTGELFF

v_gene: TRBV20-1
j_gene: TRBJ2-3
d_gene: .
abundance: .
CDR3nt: TGCAGTGCTACAGGGACAGATACGCAGTATTTT
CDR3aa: CSATGTDTQYF

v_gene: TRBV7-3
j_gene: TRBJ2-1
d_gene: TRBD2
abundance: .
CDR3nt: TGTGCCAGCAGCCCGGGGACTAGTAAGTCCTACAATGAGCAGTTCTTC
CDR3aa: CASSPGTSKSYNEQFF

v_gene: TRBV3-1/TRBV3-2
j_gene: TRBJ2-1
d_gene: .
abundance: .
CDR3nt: TGTGCCAGCAGCGGAGGATATGAGCAGTTCTTC
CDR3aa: CASSGGYEQFF

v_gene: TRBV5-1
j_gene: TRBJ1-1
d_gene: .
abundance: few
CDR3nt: TGCGCCAGCAGCCCCGGCCTAGGAGTCACTGAAGCTTTCTTT
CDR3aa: CASSPGLGVTEAFF

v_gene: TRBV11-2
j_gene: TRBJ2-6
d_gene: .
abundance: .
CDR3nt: TGTGCCAGCAGCCTGACTGACTCTGGGGCCAACGTCCTGACTTTC
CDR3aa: CASSLTDSGANVLTF

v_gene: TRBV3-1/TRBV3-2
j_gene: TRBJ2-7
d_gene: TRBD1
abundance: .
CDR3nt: TGTGCCAGCAGCCGCGGGACAGGGAGCGAGCAGTACTTC
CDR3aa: CASSRGTGSEQYF

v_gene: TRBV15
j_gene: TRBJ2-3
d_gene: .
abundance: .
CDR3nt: TGTGCCACCAATTCCCACACAGATACGCAGTATTTT
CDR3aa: CATNSHTDTQYF

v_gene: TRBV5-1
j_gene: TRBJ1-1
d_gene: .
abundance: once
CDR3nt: TGCGCCAGCAGCTTGGCCTCTCCGAACACTGAAGCTTTCTTT
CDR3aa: CASSLASPNTEAFF

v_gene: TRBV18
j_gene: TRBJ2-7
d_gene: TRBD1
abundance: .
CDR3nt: TGTGCCAGCTCACCGACAGGGAGACCCTACGAGCAGTACTTC
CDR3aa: CASSPTGRPYEQYF

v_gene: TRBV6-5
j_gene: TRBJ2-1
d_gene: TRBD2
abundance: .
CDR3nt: TGTGCCAGCAGTTACTCAGGACTAGCGGTATACAATGAGCAGTTCTTC
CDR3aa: CASSYSGLAVYNEQFF

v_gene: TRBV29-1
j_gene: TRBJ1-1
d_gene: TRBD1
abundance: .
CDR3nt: TGCACCCTGACAGGGCAAGTCGGCACTGAAGCTTTCTTT
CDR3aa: CTLTGQVGTEAFF

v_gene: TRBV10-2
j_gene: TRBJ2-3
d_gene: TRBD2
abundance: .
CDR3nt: TGCGCCAGCGTCCCACAGAGCGGGAGAATCACAGATACGCAGTATTTT
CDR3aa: CASVPQSGRITDTQYF

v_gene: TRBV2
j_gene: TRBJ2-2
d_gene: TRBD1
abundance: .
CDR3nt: TGTGCCAGCAGTGAAGTAGGGCAGGGGGCGCGCACCGGGGAGCTGTTTTTT
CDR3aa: CASSEVGQGARTGELFF

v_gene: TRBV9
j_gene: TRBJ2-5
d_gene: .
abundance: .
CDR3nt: TGTGCCAGCAGCGCCGCGGGACAGCCCCAAGAGACCCAGTACTTC
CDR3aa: CASSAAGQPQETQYF

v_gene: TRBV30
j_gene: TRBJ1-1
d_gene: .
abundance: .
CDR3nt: TGTGCCTGGAGTTGGACGGGAGAGTATGAAGCTTTCTTT
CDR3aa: CAWSWTGEYEAFF

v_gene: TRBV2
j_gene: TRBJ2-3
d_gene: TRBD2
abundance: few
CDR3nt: TGTGCCAGCAGTTGGACTAGTACCACAGATACGCAGTATTTT
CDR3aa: CASSWTSTTDTQYF

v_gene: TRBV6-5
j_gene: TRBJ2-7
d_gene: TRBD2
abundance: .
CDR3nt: TGTTCCCACAGCCCGGGTCCCGGGGGGTACGAGCAGTACTTC
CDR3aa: CSHSPGPGGYEQYF

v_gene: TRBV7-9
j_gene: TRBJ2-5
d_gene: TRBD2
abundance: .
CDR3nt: TGTGCCAGCAGCTCCACTAGCGGGCGAGGGCAAGAGACCCAGTACTTC
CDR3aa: CASSSTSGRGQETQYF

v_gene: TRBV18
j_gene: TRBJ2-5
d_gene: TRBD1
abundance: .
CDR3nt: TGTGCCAGCTCACCCGGGACAGGGGTCCAAGAGACCCAGTACTTC
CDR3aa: CASSPGTGVQETQYF

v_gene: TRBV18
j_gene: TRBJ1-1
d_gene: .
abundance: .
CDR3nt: TGTGCCAGCTCACCGTCCCAGCGTGAAACTGAAGCTTTCTTT
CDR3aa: CASSPSQRETEAFF

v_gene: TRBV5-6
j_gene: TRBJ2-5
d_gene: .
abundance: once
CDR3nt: TGTGCCAGCAGCTTGGTTACAGGGCAAGAGACCCAGTACTTC
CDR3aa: CASSLVTGQETQYF

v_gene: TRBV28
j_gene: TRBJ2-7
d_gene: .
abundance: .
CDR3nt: TGTGCCAGCAGTTTCCTTAGCTACGAGCAGTACTTC
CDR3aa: CASSFLSYEQYF

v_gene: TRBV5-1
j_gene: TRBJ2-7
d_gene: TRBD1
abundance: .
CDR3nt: TGCGCCAGCAGCTTGGCGGGACAGGCCCCCTACGAGCAGTACTTC
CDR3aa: CASSLAGQAPYEQYF

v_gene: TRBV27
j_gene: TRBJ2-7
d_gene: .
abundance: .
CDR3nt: TGTGCCAGCAGTTTATCGATAATGCAAGCCGAGCAGTACTTC
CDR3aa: CASSLSIMQAEQYF

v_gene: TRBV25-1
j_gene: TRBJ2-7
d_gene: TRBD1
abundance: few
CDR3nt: TGTGCCAGCAGTGGGCGAAAGGACAGGGGTTACTACGAGCAGTACTTC
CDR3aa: CASSGRKDRGYYEQYF

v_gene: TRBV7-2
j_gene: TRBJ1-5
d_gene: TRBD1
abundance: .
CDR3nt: TGTGCCAGCAGTTCCGGGACAGGGTATAGCAATCAGCCCCAGCATTTT
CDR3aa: CASSSGTGYSNQPQHF

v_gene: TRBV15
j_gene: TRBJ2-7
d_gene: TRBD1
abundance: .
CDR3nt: TGTGCCACCAGCGGCCGGGACAGTCAATATTACGAGCAGTACTTC
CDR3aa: CATSGRDSQYYEQYF

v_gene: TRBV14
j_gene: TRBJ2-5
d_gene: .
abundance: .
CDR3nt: TGTGCCAGCAGCCAACTGTTTGGCCATCTGGAGACCCAGTACTTC
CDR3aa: CASSQLFGHLETQYF

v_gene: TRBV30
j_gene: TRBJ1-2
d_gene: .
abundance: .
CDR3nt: TGTGCCTGGAGTGAAACAGGGCCCCCCTATGGCTACACCTTC
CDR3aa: CAWSETGPPYGYTF

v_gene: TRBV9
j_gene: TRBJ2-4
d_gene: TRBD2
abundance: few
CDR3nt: TGTGCCAACCTCCCCGGACTAGAATATCCGATTTTGGACATTCAGTACTTC
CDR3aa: CANLPGLEYPILDIQYF

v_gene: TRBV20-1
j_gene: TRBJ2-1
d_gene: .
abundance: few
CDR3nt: TGCAGTGGTCGGTTCTACAATGAGCAGTTCTTC
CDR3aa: CSGRFYNEQFF

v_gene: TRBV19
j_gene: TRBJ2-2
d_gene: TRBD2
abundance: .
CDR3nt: TGTGCCAGTAAGCGGGGGCCGGGGGCCGGGGAGCTGTTTTTT
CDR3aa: CASKRGPGAGELFF

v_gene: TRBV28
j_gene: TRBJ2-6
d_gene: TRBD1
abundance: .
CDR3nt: TGTGCCAGCAGGACGACAGGGGACTCTGGGGCCAACGTCCTGACTTTC
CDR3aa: CASRTTGDSGANVLTF

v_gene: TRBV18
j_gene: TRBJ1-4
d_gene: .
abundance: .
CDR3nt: TGTGCCAGCTCCCCCATCTACTCAACTAATGAAAAACTGTTTTTT
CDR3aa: CASSPIYSTNEKLFF

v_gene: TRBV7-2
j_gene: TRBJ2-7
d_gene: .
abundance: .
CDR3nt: TGTGCCAGCAGCCCCAATCTGGGGGCGAACTACGAGCAGTACTTC
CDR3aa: CASSPNLGANYEQYF

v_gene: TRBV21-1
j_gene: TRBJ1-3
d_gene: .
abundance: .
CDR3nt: TGTGCCAGCAGCAAAGTAAGGACAGTAAAGGCTGGAAACACCATATATTTT
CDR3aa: CASSKVRTVKAGNTIYF

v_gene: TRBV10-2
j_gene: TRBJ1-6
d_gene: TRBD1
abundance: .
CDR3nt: TGCGCCAGCAGTGAGGACAGGGCAAATTCACCCCTCCACTTT
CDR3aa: CASSEDRANSPLHF

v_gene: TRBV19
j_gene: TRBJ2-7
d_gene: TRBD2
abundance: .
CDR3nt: TGTGCCAGTAGTATGCCGGGACTAGCGGGGGGCGCCTACGAGCAGTACTTC
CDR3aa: CASSMPGLAGGAYEQYF

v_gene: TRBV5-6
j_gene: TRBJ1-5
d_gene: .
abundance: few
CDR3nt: TGTGCCAGCAGCACGGCCCCCGCGGGAGACCAGCCCCAGCATTTT
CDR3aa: CASSTAPAGDQPQHF

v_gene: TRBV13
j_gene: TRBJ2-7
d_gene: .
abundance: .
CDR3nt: TGTGCCAGCAGCTTAGGAGTCTTTCGGTCTTTTATCTACGAGCAGTACTTC
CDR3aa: CASSLGVFRSFIYEQYF

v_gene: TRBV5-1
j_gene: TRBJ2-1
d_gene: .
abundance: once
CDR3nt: TGCGCCAGCAGCCAAGCGGGTGCGAACTACAATGAGCAGTTCTTC
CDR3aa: CASSQAGANYNEQFF

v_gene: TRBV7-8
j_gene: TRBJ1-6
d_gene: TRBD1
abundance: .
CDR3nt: TGTGCCAGCAGCTTGGACAGGGGAAATTCACCCCTCCACTTT
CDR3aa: CASSLDRGNSPLHF